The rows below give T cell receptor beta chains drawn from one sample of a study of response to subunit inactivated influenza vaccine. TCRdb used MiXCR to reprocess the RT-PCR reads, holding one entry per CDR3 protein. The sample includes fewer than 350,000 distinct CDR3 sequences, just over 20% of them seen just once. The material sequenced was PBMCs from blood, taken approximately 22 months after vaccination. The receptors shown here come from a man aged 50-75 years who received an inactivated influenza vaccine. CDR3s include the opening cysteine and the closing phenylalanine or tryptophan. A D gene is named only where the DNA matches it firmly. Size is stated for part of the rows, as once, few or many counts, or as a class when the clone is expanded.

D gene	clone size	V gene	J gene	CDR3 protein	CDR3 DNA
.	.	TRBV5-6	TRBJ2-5	CASSLSVSETQYF	TGTGCCAGCAGCTTGTCTGTCTCAGAGACCCAGTACTTC
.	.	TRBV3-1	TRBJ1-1	CASSFLRESGAFF	TGTGCCAGCAGCTTTCTAAGGGAGTCCGGGGCTTTCTTT
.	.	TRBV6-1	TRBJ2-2	CASRETGRNSAGELFF	TGTGCCAGCAGAGAAACAGGGAGGAATAGCGCCGGGGAGCTGTTTTTT
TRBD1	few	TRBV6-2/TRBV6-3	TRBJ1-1	CASRQGAGEAFF	TGTGCCAGCAGACAGGGGGCGGGTGAAGCTTTCTTT
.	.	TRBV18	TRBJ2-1	CASSPPPGGIYEQFF	TGTGCCAGCTCACCGCCCCCAGGCGGGATTTATGAGCAGTTCTTC
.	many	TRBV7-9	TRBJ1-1	CASSPPQTEAFF	TGTGCCAGCAGCCCCCCACAGACTGAAGCTTTCTTT
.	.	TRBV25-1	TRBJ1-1	CASSSGTKAFF	TGTGCCAGCAGTTCAGGGACAAAAGCTTTCTTT
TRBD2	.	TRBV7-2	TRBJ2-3	CASSPLPGLSTDTQYF	TGTGCCAGCAGCCCCCTCCCGGGACTAAGCACAGATACGCAGTATTTT
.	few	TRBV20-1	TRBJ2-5	CSASKTDSETQYF	TGCAGTGCTAGCAAGACGGATTCGGAGACCCAGTACTTC
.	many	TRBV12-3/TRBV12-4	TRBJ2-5	CASSFSDKNPQYF	TGTGCCAGCAGTTTTAGCGATAAAAACCCCCAGTACTTC
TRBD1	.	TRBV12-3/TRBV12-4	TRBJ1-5	CASRGDRYQPQHF	TGTGCCAGCAGGGGGGACAGGTATCAGCCCCAGCATTTT
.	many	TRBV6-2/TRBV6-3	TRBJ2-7	CASSLSPDRSYEQYF	TGTGCCAGCAGTCTCTCCCCGGATCGATCCTACGAGCAGTACTTC
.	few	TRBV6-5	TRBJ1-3	CASSYGRTGNTIYF	TGTGCCAGCAGTTACGGCAGGACCGGAAACACCATATATTTT
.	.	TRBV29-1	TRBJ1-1	CSVEPRNTEAFF	TGCAGCGTTGAACCCCGGAACACTGAAGCTTTCTTT
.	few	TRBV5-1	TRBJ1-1	CASSLGRDPIAFF	TGCGCCAGCAGCTTGGGTAGGGACCCTATCGCTTTCTTT
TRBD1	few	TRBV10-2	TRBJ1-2	CASSPQGDGYTF	TGCGCCAGCAGTCCGCAGGGGGATGGCTACACCTTC
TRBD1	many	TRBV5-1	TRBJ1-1	CASSSGGRSEAFF	TGCGCCAGCAGCTCAGGGGGCAGGTCTGAAGCTTTCTTT
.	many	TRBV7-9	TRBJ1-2	CASRSPDSGYTF	TGTGCCAGCAGGAGTCCGGACAGTGGCTACACCTTC
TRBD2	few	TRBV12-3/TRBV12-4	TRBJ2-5	CASSPRGAGAETQYF	TGTGCCAGCAGCCCTAGGGGAGCGGGGGCGGAGACCCAGTACTTC
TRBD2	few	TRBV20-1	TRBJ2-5	CSARGRAGTRQETQYF	TGCAGTGCTAGAGGACGTGCCGGGACTAGGCAAGAGACCCAGTACTTC
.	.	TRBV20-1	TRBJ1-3	CSARALRSSGNTIYF	TGCAGTGCTAGAGCCCTCCGAAGCTCTGGAAACACCATATATTTT
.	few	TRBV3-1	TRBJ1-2	CASSQETTYGYTF	TGTGCCAGCAGCCAAGAGACAACTTATGGCTACACCTTC
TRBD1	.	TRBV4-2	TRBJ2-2	CASSQEWTGEFGELFF	TGTGCCAGCAGCCAAGAGTGGACAGGGGAATTCGGGGAGCTGTTTTTT
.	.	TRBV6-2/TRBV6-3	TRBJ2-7	CASSYAGPYEQYF	TGTGCCAGCAGTTACGCAGGGCCTTACGAGCAGTACTTC
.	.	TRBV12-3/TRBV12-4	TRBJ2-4	CASSFYGRRNIQYF	TGTGCCAGCAGTTTCTATGGGCGGCGAAACATTCAGTACTTC
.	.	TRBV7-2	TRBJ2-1	CASSPLAGYEQFF	TGTGCCAGCAGCCCGTTAGCAGGCTATGAGCAGTTCTTC
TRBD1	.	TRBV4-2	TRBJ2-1	CASSQDDRVGQFF	TGTGCCAGCAGCCAGGATGACAGGGTGGGGCAGTTCTTC
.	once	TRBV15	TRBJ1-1	CATSSGRFRTEAFF	TGTGCCACCAGCAGCGGACGATTTCGGACTGAAGCTTTCTTT
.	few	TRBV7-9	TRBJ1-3	CASSLAWGRISGNTIYF	TGTGCCAGCAGCTTAGCGTGGGGCAGGATTTCTGGAAACACCATATATTTT
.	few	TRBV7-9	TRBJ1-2	CASSLVVSSYGYTF	TGTGCCAGCAGCTTAGTGGTCAGTTCCTATGGCTACACCTTC
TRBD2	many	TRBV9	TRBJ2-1	CASSNALAGGQDEQFF	TGTGCCAGCAGCAACGCACTAGCGGGAGGTCAGGATGAGCAGTTCTTC
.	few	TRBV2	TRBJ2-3	CADEHSTDTQYF	TGTGCCGATGAACATAGCACAGATACGCAGTATTTT
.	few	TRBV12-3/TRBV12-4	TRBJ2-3	CASSSHREDTQYF	TGTGCCAGCAGTTCTCATAGGGAAGATACGCAGTATTTT
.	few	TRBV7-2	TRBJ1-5	CASSFAGYQPQHF	TGTGCCAGCAGCTTCGCAGGGTATCAGCCCCAGCATTTT
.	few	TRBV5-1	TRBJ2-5	CASSPTVHGDQETQYF	TGCGCCAGCAGCCCGACAGTCCATGGAGACCAAGAGACCCAGTACTTC
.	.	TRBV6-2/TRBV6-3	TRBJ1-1	CASSYPARTEAFF	TGTGCCAGCAGCTATCCTGCCCGAACTGAAGCTTTCTTT
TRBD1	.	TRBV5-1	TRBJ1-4	CASSLRTGGRANEKLFF	TGCGCCAGCAGCCTCCGGACAGGGGGCCGAGCTAATGAAAAACTGTTTTTT
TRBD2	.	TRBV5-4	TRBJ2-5	CASRSGRETQYF	TGTGCCAGCAGGAGCGGGAGGGAGACCCAGTACTTC
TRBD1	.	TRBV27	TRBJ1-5	CASRRQGADNQPQHF	TGTGCCAGCCGCCGACAGGGGGCTGACAATCAGCCCCAGCATTTT
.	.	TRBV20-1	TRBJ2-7	CSARDPSRTSYEQYF	TGCAGTGCTAGAGATCCGTCCAGGACCTCCTACGAGCAGTACTTC
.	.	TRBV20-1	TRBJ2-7	CSARDPVGRGYEQYF	TGCAGTGCTAGAGACCCAGTCGGGCGGGGTTACGAGCAGTACTTC
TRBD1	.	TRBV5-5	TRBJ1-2	CASSLETGVLYGYTF	TGTGCCAGCAGCTTGGAAACAGGGGTTTTGTATGGCTACACCTTC
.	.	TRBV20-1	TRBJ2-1	CSVPSGHEQFF	TGCAGTGTCCCTTCGGGCCACGAGCAGTTCTTC
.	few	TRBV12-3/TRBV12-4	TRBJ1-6	CASSFREGHNSPLHF	TGTGCCAGCAGTTTTCGGGAAGGCCATAATTCACCCCTCCACTTT
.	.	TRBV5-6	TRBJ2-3	CASSLRQLRTDTQYF	TGTGCCAGCAGCCTCCGACAGCTTAGGACAGATACGCAGTATTTT
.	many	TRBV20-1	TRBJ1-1	CSARRGHANTEAFF	TGCAGTGCGCGAAGGGGACACGCGAACACTGAAGCTTTCTTT
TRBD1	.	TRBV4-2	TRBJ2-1	CATRQGSYNEQFF	TGTGCCACGCGACAGGGATCTTACAATGAGCAGTTCTTC
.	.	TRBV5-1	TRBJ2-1	CASSSSDSYNEQFF	TGCGCCAGCAGCTCTTCGGACAGCTACAATGAGCAGTTCTTC
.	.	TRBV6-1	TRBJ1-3	CATRLGESGNTIYF	TGTGCCACCAGGCTCGGAGAGTCTGGAAACACCATATATTTT
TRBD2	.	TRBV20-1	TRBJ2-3	CSARPGLSTDTQYF	TGCAGTGCTAGGCCGGGACTAAGCACAGATACGCAGTATTTT
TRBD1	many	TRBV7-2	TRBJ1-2	CASSPTGALGYTF	TGTGCCAGCAGCCCAACAGGGGCGCTTGGCTACACCTTC
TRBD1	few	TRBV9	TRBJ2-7	CASSVAWDSQAQYF	TGTGCCAGCAGCGTAGCGTGGGACAGCCAGGCACAGTACTTC
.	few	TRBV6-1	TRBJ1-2	CASNATHKYGYTF	TGTGCCAGCAACGCGACACATAAATATGGCTACACCTTC
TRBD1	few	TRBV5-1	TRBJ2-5	CASSPRTGQETQYF	TGCGCCAGCAGCCCAAGGACAGGGCAAGAGACCCAGTACTTC
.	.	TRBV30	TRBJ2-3	CAWSVFDTDTQYF	TGTGCCTGGAGTGTATTTGACACAGATACGCAGTATTTT
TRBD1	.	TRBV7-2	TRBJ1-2	CASSIGGNYGYTF	TGTGCCAGCAGCATAGGGGGCAACTATGGCTACACCTTC
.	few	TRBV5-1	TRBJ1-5	CASSLEGFNQPQHF	TGCGCCAGCAGCTTGGAGGGTTTCAATCAGCCCCAGCATTTT
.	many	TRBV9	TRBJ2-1	CASSASPGNEQFF	TGTGCCAGCAGCGCCAGTCCGGGAAATGAGCAGTTCTTC